The 8 T cell receptor beta chains given below trace back to one sample, sequenced in a study of shared clonotypes between healthy human individuals. TCRdb keeps only in-frame clones here, not all; method: immunoSEQ multiplex PCR. The repertoire consists of around 940,000 clones, with about 80% occurring once and the leading ten covering 1.5%. Input material: memory CD4+ T cells sorted from blood. The sample's subset: CD45RA-negative fraction. The receptors originated from a man aged 18 to 29 in good health.

Concerning this clone: This specimen includes other DNA sequences encoding the same CDR3. The J gene is TRBJ1-2, the V gene TRBV6-1; 7 bases fit TRBD1. V dropped 3 bases and J dropped 8; count of bases not matched to a gene: 3. Germline CDR1 reads MNHNS; CDR2 reads SASEGT. The CDR3 sequence is 12 residues long. CDR3 DNA: TGTGCCAGCAGTGAGGGACAGTTAGGCTACACCTTC. Its protein is CASSEGQLGYTF.

The chain joins TRBV30 to TRBJ1-6; 9 positions agree with TRBD1. The CDR3 is 12 residues long. The J segment lost 9 bases and the V segment lost 4 bases, leaving 1 base of the junction unmatched. Germline-derived CDR1 and CDR2 are GTSNPN and SVGIG (reference sequence). The CDR3 sequence is CAWKQGASPLHF. The CDR3, as DNA: TGTGCCTGGAAACAGGGGGCTTCACCCCTCCACTTT.

This rearrangement joins TRBV5-4 to TRBJ1-2; TRBD1 might be the D (5 bases). The CDR3 is 14 amino acids. Germline CDR1 and CDR2: SGHNT and YYREEE (reference sequence). V lost 5 bases, J lost 3 bases, and 14 bases lay in between. The CDR3 reads CASSWDLVDYGYTF. CDR3 DNA: TGTGCCAGCAGTTGGGACCTGGTGGACTATGGCTACACCTTC.

As DNA, the CDR3 is TGTGCCAGCAGAGTTTGGGCAGGGAACTATGGCTACACCTTC. It yields the protein CASRVWAGNYGYTF. V usage is TRBV28 and J usage is TRBJ1-2; tentatively, D is TRBD1 (5 bases). Deletions cut 6 bases from V and 2 bases from J, with 13 bases between. The CDR3 has 14 amino acids. Per germline, CDR1 MDHEN and CDR2 SYDVKM.

This clone was recorded only once. This chain connects TRBV18 to TRBJ2-1; D perhaps matches TRBD2 (5 bases). Trimming pared 2 bases from V and 8 bases from J, leaving 16 bases between. In germline, CDR1 is KGHSH, CDR2 LQKENI. The CDR3 runs to 15 residues. The CDR3 DNA is TGTGCCAGCTCACCATCCGCGGGTATAAGCTATGAGCAGTTCTTC. Translated: CASSPSAGISYEQFF.

V gene TRBV29-1 combines with J gene TRBJ1-2; 8 bases agree with TRBD1. The trim removed 6 bases at V and 8 bases at J, leaving 8 bases unmatched. The CDR3 loop spans 12 amino acids. Germline values: CDR1 SQVTM, CDR2 ANQGSEA. This CDR3 is CSVLDRGAGYTF. The CDR3 nucleotides are TGCAGCGTCTTAGACAGGGGTGCCGGCTACACCTTC.

This rearrangement joins TRBV18 to TRBJ2-7, with D possibly being TRBD2 (5 bases). The CDR3 totals 14 residues. Germline lookup yields CDR1 KGHSH and CDR2 LQKENI. Trimming pared 2 bases from V and 2 bases from J, leaving 10 bases between. CDR3 amino acids: CASSPAGRTYEQYF. In nucleotides, the CDR3 is TGTGCCAGCTCACCAGCGGGCAGAACCTACGAGCAGTACTTC.

This rearrangement joins TRBV5-6 to TRBJ1-1, with D unclear. The CDR3 extends over 13 amino acids. V gave up 6 bases and J gave up 5 bases, with 14 bases separating them. Germline V lookup: CDR1 SGHDT, CDR2 YYEEEE. The DNA for the CDR3 is TGTGCCAGCACCCAGTACGTTACAACTGAAGCTTTCTTT. Translating it yields CASTQYVTTEAFF. The complete variable domain, with remaining parts taken from reference TRBV5-6 and TRBJ1-1, reads DAGVTQSPTHLIKTRGQQVTLRCSPKSGHDTVSWYQQALGQGPQFIFQYYEEEERQRGNFPDRFSGHQFPNYSSELNVNALLLGDSALYLCASTQYVTTEAFFGQGTRLTVV.